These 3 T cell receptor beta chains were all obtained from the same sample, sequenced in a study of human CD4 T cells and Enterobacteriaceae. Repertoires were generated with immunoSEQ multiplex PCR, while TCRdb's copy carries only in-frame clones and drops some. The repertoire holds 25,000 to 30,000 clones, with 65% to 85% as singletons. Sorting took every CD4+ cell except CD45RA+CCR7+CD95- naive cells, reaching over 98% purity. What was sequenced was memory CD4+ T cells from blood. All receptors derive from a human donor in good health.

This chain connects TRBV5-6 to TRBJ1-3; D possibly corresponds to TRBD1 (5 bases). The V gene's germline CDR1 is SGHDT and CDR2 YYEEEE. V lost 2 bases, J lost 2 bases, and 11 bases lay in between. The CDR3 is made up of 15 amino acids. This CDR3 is CASSFFRVTGNTIYF. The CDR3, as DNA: TGTGCCAGCAGCTTCTTCAGGGTAACTGGAAACACCATATATTTT.

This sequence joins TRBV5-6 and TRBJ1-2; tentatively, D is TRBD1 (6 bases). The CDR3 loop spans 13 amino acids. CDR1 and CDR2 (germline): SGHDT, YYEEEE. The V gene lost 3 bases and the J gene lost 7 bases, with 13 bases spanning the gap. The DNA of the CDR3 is TGTGCCAGCAGCTCCCCGGACAGATCTGGCTACACCTTC. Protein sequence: CASSSPDRSGYTF.

This CDR3 is CASSLRVAGSSYNEQFF. The CDR3 DNA reads as TGTGCCAGCAGCTTACGAGTAGCGGGGTCCTCCTACAATGAGCAGTTCTTC. This chain links TRBV7-7 with TRBJ2-1; 8 nucleotides align to TRBD2. CDR1 is SSHAT and CDR2 is FNYEAQ in the germline V gene (reference sequence). The CDR3 runs to 17 residues. J gave up 0 bases and V 2 bases, and 6 bases lay outside the gene matches.